This T cell receptor beta chain was retrieved from a study of circulating tumor DNA in untreated peripheral T-cell lymphoma. Libraries were prepared by immunoSEQ multiplex PCR; TCRdb keeps only in-frame clonotypes and omits some of them. Here the sample spans a few thousand clones, about 58% being singletons. Before treatment, baseline tumor tissue was collected for sequencing. Germline V gives CDR1 LNHDA, CDR2 SQIVND (reference sequence). Between the trimmed V and J ends, which lost 3 bases and 5 bases, there was a span of 10 bases. The CDR3 is 13 residues long. The sequence came from a human donor with peripheral T-cell lymphoma. The gene calls are TRBV19 and TRBJ1-1, with D hard to call. The sample comprised tumor tissue. CDR3 DNA sequence: TGTGCCAGTAGTATGGTAACCGGGACTGAAGCTTTCTTT. This codes for CASSMVTGTEAFF.